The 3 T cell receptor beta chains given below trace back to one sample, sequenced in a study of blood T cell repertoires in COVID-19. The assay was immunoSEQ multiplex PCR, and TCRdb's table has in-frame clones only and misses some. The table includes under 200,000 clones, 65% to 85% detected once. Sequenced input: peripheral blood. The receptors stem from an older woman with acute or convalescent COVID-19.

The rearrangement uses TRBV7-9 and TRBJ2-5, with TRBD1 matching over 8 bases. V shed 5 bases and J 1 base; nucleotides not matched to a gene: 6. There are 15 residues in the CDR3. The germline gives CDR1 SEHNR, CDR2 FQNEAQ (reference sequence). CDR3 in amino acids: CASSQGQAAQETQYF. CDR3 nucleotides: TGTGCCAGCAGCCAGGGACAGGCTGCCCAAGAGACCCAGTACTTC.

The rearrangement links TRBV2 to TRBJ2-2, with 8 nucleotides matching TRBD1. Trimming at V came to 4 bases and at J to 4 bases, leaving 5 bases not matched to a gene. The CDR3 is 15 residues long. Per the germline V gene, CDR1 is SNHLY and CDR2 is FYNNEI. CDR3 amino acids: CASSANRGVTGELFF. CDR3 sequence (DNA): TGTGCCAGCAGTGCTAACAGGGGGGTCACCGGGGAGCTGTTTTTT.

The CDR3 protein is CASSLRTATNEKLFF. Here the CDR3 DNA reads TGTGCCAGCAGCTTGCGGACAGCAACTAATGAAAAACTGTTTTTT. The genes are TRBV5-6 and TRBJ1-4, with D possibly TRBD1 on 6 matching bases. Trimming stripped 1 base from V and 0 bases from J, with 7 bases between. CDR3 size: 15 residues. CDR1 is SGHDT and CDR2 is YYEEEE in the germline V gene.